This T cell receptor beta chain derives from a study of blood T cell repertoires in COVID-19. CDR1 is MGHRA, CDR2 YSYEKL, per germline. V trimming: 3 bases; J trimming: 4 bases; junction bases outside the gene matches: 2. The CDR3 contains 13 residues. Method: immunoSEQ multiplex PCR; TCRdb's copy keeps in-frame clones and lacks some. The data show some 670,000 clones, 90% seen once. This chain links TRBV4-1 with TRBJ1-1; 7 bases are a match to TRBD1. The origin of this receptor is a woman aged 18-30 years with acute or convalescent COVID-19. Sequencing used peripheral blood. The CDR3 region has the DNA TGCGCCAGCAGCCAGACAGGGACCACTGAAGCTTTCTTT. Its protein product is CASSQTGTTEAFF.